Listed below are T cell receptor beta chains from one sample, sequenced in a study of T-cell reconstitution after alpha-beta-depleted transplantation in children. TCRdb redid the calling of the PCR reads with MiXCR, one entry per CDR3 protein. The sample has 300,000 to 400,000 distinct CDR3 sequences; more than 10% are singletons. The sample was PBMCs, taken from the stem cell graft. Receptors were obtained from a human donor who donated a stem cell graft to a child with Fanconi anemia. Both conserved end residues are part of each CDR3. The D gene is left open where the match is weak. Only part of the rows carry a size: once, few, many, or a class if the clone is expanded.

TRBJ2-7 | few | TRBV12-3/TRBV12-4 | TRBD2 | CASSSQTSGPPYEQYF | TGTGCCAGCAGTTCCCAGACTAGCGGACCGCCCTACGAGCAGTACTTC
TRBJ1-1 | many | TRBV5-1 | . | CASSLGEGNTEAFF | TGCGCCAGCAGCTTGGGGGAAGGGAACACTGAAGCTTTCTTT
TRBJ1-1 | . | TRBV12-3/TRBV12-4 | TRBD1 | CGSREGQGEWGTEAFF | TGTGGCAGCAGGGAGGGACAGGGGGAATGGGGCACTGAAGCTTTCTTT
TRBJ1-1 | . | TRBV29-1 | TRBD1 | CSAMDRAENTEAFF | TGCAGCGCCATGGACAGGGCAGAGAACACTGAAGCTTTCTTT
TRBJ2-3 | few | TRBV30 | . | CAWSPDTYTQYF | TGTGCCTGGAGTCCGGACACATATACGCAGTATTTT
TRBJ1-5 | few | TRBV7-9 | . | CASSISGEPQHF | TGTGCCAGCAGCATCAGCGGGGAGCCCCAGCATTTT
TRBJ2-2 | many | TRBV12-3/TRBV12-4 | . | CASNLLGGEDTGELFF | TGTGCCAGCAATCTCTTAGGGGGGGAGGACACCGGGGAGCTGTTTTTT
TRBJ2-5 | . | TRBV6-1 | . | CASSPFGRGSQETQYF | TGTGCCAGCAGTCCGTTCGGGCGGGGAAGTCAAGAGACCCAGTACTTC
TRBJ2-1 | . | TRBV18 | . | CASSTNRAGEQFF | TGTGCCAGCTCAACTAACAGGGCAGGTGAGCAGTTCTTC
TRBJ2-7 | . | TRBV3-1 | . | CASSSADEQYF | TGTGCCAGCAGCTCTGCCGACGAGCAGTACTTC
TRBJ2-5 | few | TRBV6-1 | . | CASRRDRTQETQYF | TGTGCCAGCAGGCGAGACAGGACCCAAGAGACCCAGTACTTC
TRBJ2-3 | few | TRBV30 | . | CAWRSIYQQHTDTQYF | TGTGCCTGGAGGTCTATATATCAGCAGCACACAGATACGCAGTATTTT
TRBJ2-3 | . | TRBV7-3 | TRBD1 | CASRRQGLGTDTQYF | TGTGCCAGCAGGCGACAGGGGCTTGGCACAGATACGCAGTATTTT
TRBJ2-3 | . | TRBV12-3/TRBV12-4 | TRBD2 | CASSWGGDGTDTQYF | TGTGCCAGCAGTTGGGGAGGGGATGGCACAGATACGCAGTATTTT
TRBJ1-1 | . | TRBV5-1 | . | CASSPNRQNTEAFF | TGCGCCAGCAGTCCTAACCGACAGAACACTGAAGCTTTCTTT
TRBJ1-5 | many | TRBV12-3/TRBV12-4 | TRBD1 | CASAFGQGGQPQHF | TGTGCCAGCGCCTTCGGACAGGGAGGCCAGCCCCAGCATTTT
TRBJ2-2 | many | TRBV6-2/TRBV6-3 | TRBD2 | CASSSAGTRGTGELFF | TGTGCCAGCAGCTCGGCCGGGACTAGAGGGACCGGGGAGCTGTTTTTT
TRBJ1-2 | . | TRBV12-3/TRBV12-4 | . | CASSLAGSSNYGYTF | TGTGCCAGCAGTTTAGCTGGGAGTTCTAACTATGGCTACACCTTC
TRBJ1-5 | once | TRBV20-1 | . | CSFRTGNQPQHF | TGCAGTTTCCGGACTGGTAATCAGCCCCAGCATTTT
TRBJ2-7 | many | TRBV29-1 | . | CSVESGSEQYF | TGCAGCGTTGAAAGCGGGTCCGAGCAGTACTTC
TRBJ2-3 | many | TRBV30 | TRBD2 | CAWSSGLEIPDTQYF | TGTGCCTGGAGTTCGGGACTAGAAATCCCAGATACGCAGTATTTT
TRBJ2-1 | few | TRBV30 | TRBD2 | CAWRSAGASEQFF | TGTGCCTGGAGGTCAGCGGGGGCTAGTGAGCAGTTCTTC
TRBJ2-5 | few | TRBV7-2 | . | CASQGGPQETQYF | TGTGCCAGCCAAGGGGGACCCCAAGAGACCCAGTACTTC
TRBJ1-2 | many | TRBV6-5 | . | CASSRGTDQEGYTF | TGTGCCAGCAGCCGGGGGACGGACCAGGAGGGCTACACCTTC
TRBJ1-1 | . | TRBV4-3 | . | CASSGIGIEGTEAFF | TGCGCCAGCAGCGGTATCGGCATTGAAGGCACTGAAGCTTTCTTT
TRBJ1-2 | . | TRBV4-2 | . | CASSHRPGEDYTF | TGTGCCAGCAGCCACCGACCGGGAGAGGACTACACCTTC
TRBJ2-3 | . | TRBV7-2 | TRBD2 | CASSPLGGEVTDTQYF | TGTGCCAGCAGCCCCTTGGGAGGGGAGGTCACAGATACGCAGTATTTT
TRBJ1-1 | . | TRBV3-1 | TRBD1 | CASSQNGDSRHTEAFF | TGTGCCAGCAGCCAGAACGGGGACAGCCGGCACACTGAAGCTTTCTTT
TRBJ1-5 | . | TRBV5-6 | . | CASSSGPQSLPQHF | TGTGCCAGCAGCTCCGGGCCCCAGAGCCTCCCCCAGCATTTT
TRBJ1-2 | few | TRBV28 | . | CASSLFSGTASYGYTF | TGTGCCAGCAGTTTGTTTTCCGGGACGGCAAGCTATGGCTACACCTTC
TRBJ2-1 | few | TRBV5-4 | . | CASSSLTDSSFNEQFF | TGTGCCAGCAGCTCTTTGACAGACTCTTCATTCAATGAGCAGTTCTTC
TRBJ1-4 | . | TRBV10-2 | . | CASTPGFSEKLFF | TGCGCCAGCACTCCGGGCTTCAGTGAAAAACTGTTTTTT
TRBJ2-1 | many | TRBV7-9 | TRBD1 | CASSLETGVPEQFF | TGTGCCAGCAGCTTAGAGACAGGGGTCCCTGAGCAGTTCTTC
TRBJ2-1 | many | TRBV10-3 | . | CAIRGGVIDEQFF | TGTGCCATCAGAGGGGGTGTGATAGATGAGCAGTTCTTC
TRBJ2-2 | . | TRBV5-1 | . | CASSSSSNTGELFF | TGCGCCAGCAGCTCCAGCTCGAACACCGGGGAGCTGTTTTTT
TRBJ2-1 | few | TRBV18 | . | CASSPRGEDEQFF | TGTGCCAGCTCACCACGGGGGGAGGATGAGCAGTTCTTC
TRBJ1-1 | many | TRBV5-1 | . | CASSPGSRTEAFF | TGCGCCAGCAGCCCCGGCAGTAGAACTGAAGCTTTCTTT
TRBJ1-1 | . | TRBV5-5 | . | CASSLGGARGLDTEAFF | TGTGCCAGCAGCTTGGGAGGCGCCAGGGGCTTGGACACTGAAGCTTTCTTT
TRBJ2-3 | many | TRBV9 | . | CASSVGGGDTQYF | TGTGCCAGCAGCGTAGGAGGGGGAGATACGCAGTATTTT
TRBJ1-2 | . | TRBV20-1 | . | CSAITNTQGFGGYTF | TGCAGTGCCATCACAAATACACAGGGATTTGGTGGCTACACCTTC
TRBJ1-2 | few | TRBV4-3 | . | CASSQDRRNYGYTF | TGCGCCAGCAGCCAAGATAGACGGAACTATGGCTACACCTTC
TRBJ2-3 | . | TRBV5-1 | TRBD2 | CASSLVGSGEDTQYF | TGCGCCAGCAGCTTGGTGGGTAGCGGGGAAGATACGCAGTATTTT
TRBJ2-1 | many | TRBV5-1 | . | CASALGSYNEQFF | TGCGCCAGCGCTCTGGGCAGCTACAATGAGCAGTTCTTC
TRBJ2-2 | few | TRBV5-1 | . | CASSLHVANTGELFF | TGCGCCAGCAGCTTACATGTAGCGAACACCGGGGAGCTGTTTTTT
TRBJ1-1 | many | TRBV10-3 | TRBD1 | CAIRRTGGMVTEAFF | TGTGCCATCAGGCGGACAGGGGGCATGGTAACTGAAGCTTTCTTT
TRBJ2-3 | few | TRBV5-1 | . | CASSPGTLPDTQYF | TGCGCCAGCAGCCCCGGGACCCTTCCAGATACGCAGTATTTT
TRBJ1-4 | many | TRBV20-1 | TRBD1 | CSAQDRRRLNEKLFF | TGCAGTGCTCAGGACAGGCGCCGTCTTAATGAAAAACTGTTTTTT
TRBJ1-1 | few | TRBV7-6 | . | CASSRTEDLWNTEAFF | TGTGCCAGCAGCCGTACTGAGGACCTTTGGAACACTGAAGCTTTCTTT
TRBJ1-2 | . | TRBV20-1 | TRBD1 | CSAASLGTGGGYGYTF | TGCAGTGCCGCATCCCTTGGGACAGGGGGCGGATATGGCTACACCTTC
TRBJ1-1 | . | TRBV7-9 | TRBD1 | CASSPQGGSKAFF | TGTGCCAGCAGCCCCCAAGGGGGCAGTAAAGCTTTCTTT
TRBJ2-7 | . | TRBV20-1 | TRBD1 | CSAAAGTANDEQYF | TGCAGTGCGGCAGCCGGGACAGCAAACGACGAGCAGTACTTC
TRBJ1-1 | few | TRBV7-9 | . | CASSPGFSTGGTEAFF | TGTGCCAGCAGCCCTGGGTTTTCGACAGGCGGGACTGAAGCTTTCTTT
TRBJ2-1 | few | TRBV10-3 | . | CAVDRGGNSYNEQFF | TGTGCCGTAGACAGGGGAGGGAACTCCTACAATGAGCAGTTCTTC
TRBJ1-1 | many | TRBV12-3/TRBV12-4 | . | CASSFAVNTEAFF | TGTGCCAGCAGTTTCGCGGTAAACACTGAAGCTTTCTTT
TRBJ2-6 | few | TRBV5-1 | . | CASSLVGEATSGANVLTF | TGCGCCAGCAGCTTGGTCGGGGAAGCCACCTCTGGGGCCAACGTCCTGACTTTC
TRBJ1-5 | many | TRBV6-1 | . | CASSRGGYSNQPQHF | TGTGCCAGTTCCCGGGGGGGTTATAGCAATCAGCCCCAGCATTTT
TRBJ1-3 | few | TRBV7-2 | TRBD1 | CASSFRQGEGNTIYF | TGTGCCAGCAGCTTTCGACAGGGGGAAGGAAACACCATATATTTT
TRBJ2-2 | . | TRBV6-1 | TRBD2 | CASSGLAIGELFF | TGTGCCAGCTCGGGACTAGCTATCGGGGAGCTGTTTTTT